One and the same sample provided the 3 T cell receptor beta chains below, sequenced in a study of blood T cell repertoires in COVID-19. Sequencing used immunoSEQ multiplex PCR; TCRdb keeps in-frame clones, though not all of them. The profile shows 150,000 to 200,000 clones, roughly nine tenths of them singletons. The specimen was peripheral blood. Every receptor here comes from a woman of 80 years or more in a cohort sampled during active or convalescent COVID-19.

V and J are TRBV13 and TRBJ1-6; D possibly corresponds to TRBD1 (6 bases). Germline-derived CDR1 and CDR2 are PRHDT and FYEKMQ (reference sequence). The V and J ends lost 0 bases and 7 bases respectively, with 7 bases between them. The CDR3 spans 14 residues. CDR3 amino acids: CASSLGGANSPLHF. The CDR3 region has the DNA TGTGCCAGCAGCTTAGGGGGGGCGAATTCACCCCTCCACTTT.

The V and J genes are TRBV4-3 and TRBJ2-1; weak D call: TRBD2 (5 bases). CDR1 is LGHNA and CDR2 is YSLEER in the germline V gene. With 2 bases removed from V and 0 bases from J, the gap between germline ends came to 14 bases. CDR3 size: 17 residues. Here the CDR3 DNA reads TGCGCCAGCAGCCAAAGAGGAATGGGGAGCTCCTACAATGAGCAGTTCTTC. Protein product: CASSQRGMGSSYNEQFF.

The CDR3 region is CASSPPRQGVTDTQYF. Written as DNA, the CDR3 is TGCGCCAGCAGCCCCCCTAGGCAGGGGGTGACAGATACGCAGTATTTT. V gene TRBV5-1 combines with J gene TRBJ2-3; 7 bases fit TRBD1. Germline CDR1 and CDR2: SGHRS and YFSETQ. This CDR3 is 16 amino acids long. J lost 3 bases, V lost 4 bases, and 11 bases had no gene match. Full variable domain (outside the CDR3, taken from reference TRBV5-1 and TRBJ2-3): KAGVTQTPRYLIKTRGQQVTLSCSPISGHRSVSWYQQTPGQGLQFLFEYFSETQRNKGNFPGRFSGRQFSNSRSEMNVSTLELGDSALYLCASSPPRQGVTDTQYFGPGTRLTVL.